This TCR beta chain was recorded in a study of identical twins. Study-wide points: Within twin pairs, the out-of-frame alpha sequences they shared showed excess low generation probability.

This clonotype showed up just a few times. Antigen: not known. Trimming stripped 2 bases from V and 5 bases from J, with 20 bases between. The CDR3 extends over 17 amino acids. Looked up from germline, CDR1 is SGHTA and CDR2 is FQGNSA. One entry per CDR3 protein results from TCRdb running MiXCR on the 5' RACE reads. The sample has roughly 720,000 distinct CDR3 sequences, 15% to 20% seen once; the top ten hold about an eighth. These data were likewise used in another study, on T cells expressing NK-cell markers. Turning to that study: The authors derived TCR beta repertoires from sorted CD3+CD56+NKG2C+, CD3+CD56+NKG2C- and CD3+CD56-NKG2C+ T cells.

Sample: PBMCs. The sequence derives from a woman aged 18 to 35 in good health. The V call is TRBV7-2, the J call TRBJ2-3, with a weak D call TRBD1 (6 bases). CDR3 protein: CASSLSGTGLFGDTQYF. The CDR3 DNA reads TGTGCCAGCAGCTTATCGGGCACAGGGCTATTCGGAGATACGCAGTATTTT. Drawing the rest from reference TRBV7-2 and TRBJ2-3, the complete variable domain is GAGVSQSPSNKVTEKGKDVELRCDPISGHTALYWYRQSLGQGLEFLIYFQGNSAPDKSGLPSDRFSAERTGGSVSTLTIQRTQQEDSAVYLCASSLSGTGLFGDTQYFGPGTRLTVL.